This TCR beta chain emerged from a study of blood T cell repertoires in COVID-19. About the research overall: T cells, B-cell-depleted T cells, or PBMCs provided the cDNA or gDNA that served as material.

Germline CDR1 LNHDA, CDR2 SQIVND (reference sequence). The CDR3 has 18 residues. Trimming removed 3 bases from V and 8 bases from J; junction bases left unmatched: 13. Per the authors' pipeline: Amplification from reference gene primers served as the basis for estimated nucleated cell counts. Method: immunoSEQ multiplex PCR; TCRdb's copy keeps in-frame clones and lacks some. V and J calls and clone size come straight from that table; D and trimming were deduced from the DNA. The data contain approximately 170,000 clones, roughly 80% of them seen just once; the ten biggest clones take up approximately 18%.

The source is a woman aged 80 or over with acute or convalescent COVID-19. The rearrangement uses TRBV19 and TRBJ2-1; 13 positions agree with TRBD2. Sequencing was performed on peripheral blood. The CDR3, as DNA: TGTGCCAGTAGTATTGGAGGACTAGCGGGAGAGAACGGGCATGAGCAGTTCTTC. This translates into CASSIGGLAGENGHEQFF.